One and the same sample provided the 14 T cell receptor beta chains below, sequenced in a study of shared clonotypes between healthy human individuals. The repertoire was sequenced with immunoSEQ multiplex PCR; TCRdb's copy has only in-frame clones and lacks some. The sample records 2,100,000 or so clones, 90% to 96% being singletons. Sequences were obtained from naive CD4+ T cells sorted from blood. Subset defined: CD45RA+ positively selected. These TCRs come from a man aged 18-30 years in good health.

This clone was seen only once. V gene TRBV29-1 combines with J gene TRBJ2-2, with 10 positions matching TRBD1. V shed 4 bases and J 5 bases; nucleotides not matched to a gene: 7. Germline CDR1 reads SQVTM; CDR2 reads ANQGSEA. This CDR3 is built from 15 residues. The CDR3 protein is CSVVADRGRTGELFF. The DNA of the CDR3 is TGCAGCGTTGTGGCGGACAGGGGGAGGACCGGGGAGCTGTTTTTT.

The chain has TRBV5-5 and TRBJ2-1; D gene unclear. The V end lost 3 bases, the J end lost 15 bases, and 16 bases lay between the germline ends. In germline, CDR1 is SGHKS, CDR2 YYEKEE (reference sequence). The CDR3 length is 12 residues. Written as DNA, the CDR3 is TGTGCCAGCAGCTACCCGTCCCAGGTGCGGTTCTTC. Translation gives CASSYPSQVRFF.

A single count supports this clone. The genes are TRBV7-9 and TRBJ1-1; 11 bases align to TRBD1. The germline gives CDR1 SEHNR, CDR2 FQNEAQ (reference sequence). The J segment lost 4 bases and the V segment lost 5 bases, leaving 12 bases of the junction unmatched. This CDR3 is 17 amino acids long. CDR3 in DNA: TGTGCCAGCAGCGCCAATCCCGGACAGGGGGCTAGCACTGAAGCTTTCTTT. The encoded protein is CASSANPGQGASTEAFF.

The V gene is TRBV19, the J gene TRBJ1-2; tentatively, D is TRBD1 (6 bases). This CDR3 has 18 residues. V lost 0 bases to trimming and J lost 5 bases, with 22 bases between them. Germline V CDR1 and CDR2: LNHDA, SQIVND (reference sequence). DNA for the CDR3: TGTGCCAGTAGTATAGACGCTATCCGGACAGTGCGAACGTATGGCTACACCTTC. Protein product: CASSIDAIRTVRTYGYTF.

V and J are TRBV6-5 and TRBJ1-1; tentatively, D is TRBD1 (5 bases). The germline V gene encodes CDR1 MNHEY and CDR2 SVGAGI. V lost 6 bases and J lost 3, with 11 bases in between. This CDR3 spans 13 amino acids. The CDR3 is CASRPGPYTEAFF. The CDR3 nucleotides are TGTGCCAGCAGGCCAGGGCCGTACACTGAAGCTTTCTTT.

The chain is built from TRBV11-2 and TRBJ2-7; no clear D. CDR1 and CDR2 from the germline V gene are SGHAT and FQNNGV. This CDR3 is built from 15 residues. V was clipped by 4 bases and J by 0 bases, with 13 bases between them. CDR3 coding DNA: TGTGCCAGCAGCTCCTATGGGGTTAGCTCCTACGAGCAGTACTTC. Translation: CASSSYGVSSYEQYF. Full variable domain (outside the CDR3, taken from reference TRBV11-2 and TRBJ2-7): EAGVAQSPRYKIIEKRQSVAFWCNPISGHATLYWYQQILGQGPKLLIQFQNNGVVDDSQLPKDRFSAERLKGVDSTLKIQPAKLEDSAVYLCASSSYGVSSYEQYFGPGTRLTVT.

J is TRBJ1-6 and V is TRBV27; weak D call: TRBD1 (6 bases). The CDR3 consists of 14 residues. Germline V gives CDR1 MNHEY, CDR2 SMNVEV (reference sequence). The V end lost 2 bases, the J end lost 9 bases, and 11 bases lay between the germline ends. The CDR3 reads CASSLGGRVSPLHF. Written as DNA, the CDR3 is TGTGCCAGCAGTTTAGGGGGCAGGGTTTCACCCCTCCACTTT.

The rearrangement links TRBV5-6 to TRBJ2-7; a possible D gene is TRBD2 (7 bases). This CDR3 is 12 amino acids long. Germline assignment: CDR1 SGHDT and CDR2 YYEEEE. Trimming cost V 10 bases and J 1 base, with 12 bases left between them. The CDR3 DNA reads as TGTGCCTCGGGGGGACATTCCTACGAGCAGTACTTC. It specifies CASGGHSYEQYF.

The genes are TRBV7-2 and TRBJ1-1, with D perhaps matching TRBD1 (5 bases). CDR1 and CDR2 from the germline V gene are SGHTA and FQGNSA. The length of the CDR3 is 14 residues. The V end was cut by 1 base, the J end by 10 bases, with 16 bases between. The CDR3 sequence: CASSLDFSGLGAFF. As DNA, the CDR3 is TGTGCCAGCAGCTTAGATTTTTCGGGACTAGGAGCTTTCTTT.

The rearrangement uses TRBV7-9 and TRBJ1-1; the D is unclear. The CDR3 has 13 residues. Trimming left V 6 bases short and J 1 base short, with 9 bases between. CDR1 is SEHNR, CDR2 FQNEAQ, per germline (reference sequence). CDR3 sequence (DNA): TGTGCCAGCAGGGTTTTAGCGAACACTGAAGCTTTCTTT. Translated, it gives CASRVLANTEAFF.

The CDR3 coding sequence is TGTGCCAGCACCCGGACAGGGGGAAACACCGGGGAGCTGTTTTTT. This translates into CASTRTGGNTGELFF. V usage is TRBV6-6 and J usage is TRBJ2-2; 10 bases line up with TRBD1. The CDR3 totals 15 residues. J gave up 2 bases and V 7 bases, and 4 bases lay outside the gene matches. From germline, CDR1 is MNHNY and CDR2 SVGAGI (reference sequence).

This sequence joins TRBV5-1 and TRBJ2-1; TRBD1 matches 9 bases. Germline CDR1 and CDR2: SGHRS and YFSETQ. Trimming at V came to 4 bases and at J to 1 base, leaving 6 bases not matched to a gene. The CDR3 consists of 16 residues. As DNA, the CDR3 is TGCGCCAGCAGCGCACAGGGGGCACTTTCCTACAATGAGCAGTTCTTC. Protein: CASSAQGALSYNEQFF.

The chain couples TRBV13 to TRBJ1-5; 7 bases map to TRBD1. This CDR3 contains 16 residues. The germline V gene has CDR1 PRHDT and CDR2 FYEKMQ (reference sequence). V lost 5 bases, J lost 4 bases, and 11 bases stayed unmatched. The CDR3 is CASSLKTPGGNQPQHF. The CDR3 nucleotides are TGTGCCAGCAGCCTCAAAACTCCAGGGGGTAATCAGCCCCAGCATTTT.

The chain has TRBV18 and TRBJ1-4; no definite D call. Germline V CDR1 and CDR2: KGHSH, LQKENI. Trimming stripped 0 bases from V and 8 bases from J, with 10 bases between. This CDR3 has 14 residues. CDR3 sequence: CASSPPQMEEKLFF. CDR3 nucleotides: TGTGCCAGCTCACCACCGCAGATGGAGGAAAAACTGTTTTTT.